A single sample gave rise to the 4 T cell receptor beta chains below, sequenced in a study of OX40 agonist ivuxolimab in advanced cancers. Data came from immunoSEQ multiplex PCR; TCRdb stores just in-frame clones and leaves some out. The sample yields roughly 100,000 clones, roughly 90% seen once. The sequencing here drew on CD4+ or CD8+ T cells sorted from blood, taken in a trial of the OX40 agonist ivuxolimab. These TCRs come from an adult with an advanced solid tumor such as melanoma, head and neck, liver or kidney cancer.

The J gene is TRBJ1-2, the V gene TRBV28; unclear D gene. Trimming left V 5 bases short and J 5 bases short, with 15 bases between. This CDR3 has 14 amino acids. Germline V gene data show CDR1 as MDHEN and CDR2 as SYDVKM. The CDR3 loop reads CASSTAALGYGYTF. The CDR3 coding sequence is TGTGCCAGCAGTACAGCTGCCTTGGGATATGGCTACACCTTC.

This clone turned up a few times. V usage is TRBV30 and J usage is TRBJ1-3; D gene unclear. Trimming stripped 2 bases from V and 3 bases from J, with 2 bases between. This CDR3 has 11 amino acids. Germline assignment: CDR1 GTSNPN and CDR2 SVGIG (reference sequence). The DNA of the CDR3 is TGTGCCTGGAGTCTTGGAAACACCATATATTTT. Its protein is CAWSLGNTIYF. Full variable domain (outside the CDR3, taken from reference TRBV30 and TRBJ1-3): SQTIHQWPATLVQPVGSPLSLECTVEGTSNPNLYWYRQAAGRGLQLLFYSVGIGQISSEVPQNLSASRPQDRQFILSSKKLLLSDSGFYLCAWSLGNTIYFGEGSWLTVV.

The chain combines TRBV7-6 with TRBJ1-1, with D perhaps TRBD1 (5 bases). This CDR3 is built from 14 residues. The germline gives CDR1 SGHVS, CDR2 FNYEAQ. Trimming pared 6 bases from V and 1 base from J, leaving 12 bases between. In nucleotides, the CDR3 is TGTGCCAGCAGACCAATTACAGGGAACACTGAAGCTTTCTTT. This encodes CASRPITGNTEAFF.

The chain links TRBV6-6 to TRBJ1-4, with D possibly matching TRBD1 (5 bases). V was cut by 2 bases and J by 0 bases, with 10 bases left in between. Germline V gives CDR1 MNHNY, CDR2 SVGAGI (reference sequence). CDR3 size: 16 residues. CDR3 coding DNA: TGTGCCAGCAGTTACGGGCAGGGCCCAACTAATGAAAAACTGTTTTTT. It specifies CASSYGQGPTNEKLFF.